This T cell receptor (beta chain) was recovered during a study of cytomegalovirus exposure and HLA in healthy donors. Per the germline V gene, CDR1 is SEHNR and CDR2 is FQNEAQ (reference sequence). The CDR3 spans 13 residues. The V end was cut by 3 bases, the J end by 8 bases, with 11 bases between. General study findings and limits: Previous analysis showed most TCR beta V segments were productive about 87% or about 30% of the time. Researchers left out some V segments, among them TRBV6-2 and TRBV6-3, as indistinguishable. In a later analysis, parvovirus B19, influenza, CMV and Epstein-Barr virus appeared linked to several top co-occurrence clusters. A highly shared variant cluster was judged a likely technical artifact.

This clone has a single count. Antigen unknown. It was with 60 Vbeta and 13 Jbeta primers that the PCR ran. Libraries were prepared by immunoSEQ multiplex PCR; TCRdb keeps only in-frame clonotypes and omits some of them. Here the sample spans about 140,000 clones, roughly 80% being singletons. The source material was PBMCs. The clonotype originates from a middle-aged man in good health and CMV-seropositive. This chain uses TRBV7-9 with TRBJ2-1; possible D gene TRBD2, 5 bases. The CDR3 region is CASSLDFADEQFF. Written as DNA, the CDR3 is TGTGCCAGCAGCTTGGACTTTGCGGATGAGCAGTTCTTC.